The 27 T cell receptor beta chains below come from one sample, sequenced in a study of T cells in Graves' hyperthyroidism and ophthalmopathy (dated by TCRdb to the late 2010s). Library preparation used multiplex PCR. Sequencing relied on an Illumina HiSeq 2000. The TCR beta CDR3 regions were amplified from the RNA transcripts. A first-round RT-PCR of the TCR CDR3 used the HTBI primer set with the Qiagen OneStep RT-PCR kit. Clones were called with MiXCR by TCRdb after fastp trimmed the public reads at Q25, and only in-frame beta chains were retained. Duplicate CDR3 protein sequences are folded into a single record with the most common DNA and genes. The sample profile shows fewer than 650,000 distinct CDR3 sequences; approximately 15% of them were found once. The leading ten clones occupy less than 9% of the sample. The sample was blood. The receptors stem from a woman aged 18-29 years with Graves' ophthalmopathy.

The V gene is TRBV12-5, the J gene TRBJ2-1; 13 bases are a match to TRBD2. V trimming: 0 bases; J trimming: 5 bases; junction bases outside the gene matches: 10. Per germline, CDR1 LGHNT and CDR2 FRNRAP. The length of the CDR3 is 19 residues. CDR3 in DNA: TGTGCTAGTGGTTTGGTAGGGACTAGCGGGAATTACGTCAACAATGAGCAGTTCTTC. This codes for CASGLVGTSGNYVNNEQFF.

Comment on this clonotype: A much more abundant neighbour one base away suggests this may be a read error. J is TRBJ2-5 and V is TRBV24-1; TRBD1 might be the D (6 bases). The CDR3 length is 15 residues. In germline, CDR1 is KGHDR, CDR2 SFDVKD. CDR3 sequence: CAASDLAGAKETQYF. The CDR3, as DNA: TGTGCCGCCAGTGATTTGGCAGGGGCTAAGGAGACCCAGTACTTC.

Many counts were recorded for this clonotype. The chain recombines TRBV6-2 or TRBV6-3 with TRBJ2-7, with 8 bases identical to TRBD2. Germline-derived CDR1 and CDR2 are MNHEY and SVGEGT. The CDR3 contains 13 residues. Unmatched junction bases numbered 4, after V lost 5 bases and J lost 4 bases. CDR3 sequence (DNA): TGTGCCAGCAGTACCGGGAGGGGGTACGAGCAGTACTTC. Translating gives CASSTGRGYEQYF.

This clonotype was detected ten times or more. The chain links TRBV27 to TRBJ2-3; 7 positions agree with TRBD1. The CDR3 covers 15 residues. Germline-derived CDR1 and CDR2 are MNHEY and SMNVEV (reference sequence). V lost 3 bases and J lost 0; bases outside the gene matches: 3. The CDR3 region is CASSLTGHSTDTQYF. CDR3 sequence (DNA): TGTGCCAGCAGTTTGACAGGGCATAGCACAGATACGCAGTATTTT.

This clonotype has a count of ten or more. The rearrangement links TRBV30 to TRBJ1-2, with TRBD1 as a possible D gene (6 bases). The CDR3 covers 14 residues. Between the trimmed V and J ends, which lost 2 bases and 6 bases, there was a span of 16 bases. Germline lookup yields CDR1 GTSNPN and CDR2 SVGIG (reference sequence). The CDR3 loop reads CAWSRANRANGYTF. In nucleotides, the CDR3 is TGTGCCTGGAGTAGGGCTAACAGGGCGAATGGCTACACCTTC.

In this sample, this clonotype turned up a few times. This sequence joins TRBV6-2 or TRBV6-3 and TRBJ2-3; D possibly corresponds to TRBD1 (5 bases). V lost 10 bases and J lost 4, with 18 bases in between. Germline CDR1 reads MNHEY; CDR2 reads SVGEGT. This CDR3 has 14 amino acids. The CDR3: CAILRGREADTQYF. The DNA for the CDR3 is TGTGCCATCCTTAGGGGCAGGGAAGCAGATACGCAGTATTTT.

This clonotype was seen repeatedly, ten times or more. The chain is built from TRBV18 and TRBJ1-5; D ambiguous. This CDR3 has 13 amino acids. V gave up 6 bases and J gave up 6 bases, with 12 bases separating them. Germline CDR1 reads KGHSH; CDR2 reads LQKENI. The CDR3 bases are TGTGCCAGCTCCCCGGGGATAGGTCAGCCCCAGCATTTT. It specifies CASSPGIGQPQHF.

This clonotype was observed many times. This chain links TRBV14 with TRBJ1-2, with no clear D. CDR1 and CDR2 from the germline V gene are SGHDN and FVKESK. The CDR3 covers 13 residues. The ends were cut back, 2 bases at V and 4 bases at J, with 8 bases in the middle. CDR3 sequence: CASSQSSSYGYTF. In DNA, the CDR3 is TGTGCCAGCAGCCAATCATCGAGCTATGGCTACACCTTC.

This clonotype turned up a few times. The chain joins TRBV20-1 to TRBJ1-5; no clear D. The CDR3 extends over 13 amino acids. V was cut by 3 bases and J by 6 bases, with 12 bases left in between. Germline values: CDR1 DFQATT, CDR2 SNEGSKA (reference sequence). The CDR3 DNA reads TGCAGTGCTAGCCGACCAAACGGTCAGCCCCAGCATTTT. Residues: CSASRPNGQPQHF.

The chain couples TRBV28 to TRBJ2-2, with 11 nucleotides matching TRBD1. The CDR3 consists of 15 residues. V shed 11 bases and J 4 bases; nucleotides not matched to a gene: 9. Germline V lookup: CDR1 MDHEN, CDR2 SYDVKM. CDR3 in amino acids: CAVGPGQGATGELFF. The CDR3 DNA reads TGTGCCGTTGGGCCCGGACAGGGGGCCACCGGGGAGCTGTTTTTT.

This chain links TRBV2 with TRBJ1-5, with 7 bases fitting TRBD1. The CDR3 loop spans 14 amino acids. V gave up 5 bases and J gave up 5 bases; unmatched junction bases: 6. The germline V gene encodes CDR1 SNHLY and CDR2 FYNNEI. CDR3 loop: CASSRETGYQPQHF. CDR3 in DNA: TGTGCCAGCAGTCGGGAGACAGGGTATCAGCCCCAGCATTTT.

This clonotype was observed a handful of times. This sequence may be a read error, since a much larger clone differs from it by one base. The chain recombines TRBV11-1 with TRBJ2-1, with D uncertain. In germline, CDR1 is SGHAT, CDR2 FQDESV (reference sequence). Trimming cost V 4 bases and J 0 bases, with 13 bases left between them. CDR3 length: 16 residues. DNA of the CDR3: TGTGCCAGCAGCTCCGTAGTGGGAAACTCCTACAATGAGCAGTTCTTC. Protein: CASSSVVGNSYNEQFF.

This clonotype was counted many times. The J gene is TRBJ1-5, the V gene TRBV28; D gene ambiguous. The CDR3 is 12 residues long. CDR1 and CDR2 (germline): MDHEN, SYDVKM. Trimming pared 4 bases from V and 8 bases from J, leaving 9 bases between. CDR3 residues: CASSSQSKPQHF. The CDR3 nucleotides read TGTGCCAGCAGTTCCCAGTCGAAGCCCCAGCATTTT.

This clonotype was counted between two and nine times. The rearrangement joins TRBV4-1 to TRBJ2-7; maybe TRBD1 (5 bases). V was clipped by 2 bases and J by 3 bases, with 26 bases between them. Germline CDR1 is MGHRA and CDR2 is YSYEKL. The CDR3 is 19 amino acids. The CDR3 DNA reads as TGCGCCAGCAGCCAATTTTATAGGACATACGCACCTCTCCTCTACGAGCAGTACTTC. It specifies CASSQFYRTYAPLLYEQYF.

This clonotype was seen repeatedly, ten times or more. The chain's CDR3 is CAWRGTEAFF. The CDR3 nucleotides are TGTGCCTGGAGGGGAACTGAAGCTTTCTTT. The chain employs TRBV30 and TRBJ1-1; D is undetermined. V dropped 3 bases and J dropped 5 bases, with 4 bases sitting between them. Germline CDR1 reads GTSNPN; CDR2 reads SVGIG (reference sequence). This CDR3 is built from 10 residues.

This sequence joins TRBV2 and TRBJ2-3, with 7 positions matching TRBD2. The germline V gene encodes CDR1 SNHLY and CDR2 FYNNEI. The V gene end was trimmed by 3 bases and the J gene end by 3 bases; junction bases not matched to a gene: 6. This CDR3 spans 15 amino acids. CDR3 nucleotides: TGTGCCAGCAGTGATTTGGTCGGGAGGACAGATACGCAGTATTTT. Translation: CASSDLVGRTDTQYF.

In this sample, this clonotype turned up many times. V is TRBV28 and J is TRBJ2-1, with 9 nucleotides matching TRBD1. The V gene end was trimmed by 5 bases and the J gene end by 6 bases; junction bases not matched to a gene: 8. The CDR3 spans 15 residues. Germline CDR1 and CDR2: MDHEN and SYDVKM. Written as DNA, the CDR3 is TGTGCCAGCAGTGGCCCCGGGACAGGGTCCAATGAGCAGTTCTTC. As protein: CASSGPGTGSNEQFF.

There are a few counts of this clonotype. J is TRBJ1-2 and V is TRBV20-1; perhaps TRBD1 as D (6 bases). This CDR3 has 18 amino acids. V shed 3 bases and J shed 2 bases, with 25 bases lying between them. CDR1 and CDR2 from the germline V gene are DFQATT and SNEGSKA (reference sequence). CDR3 amino acids: CSASLDSRTESLNYGYTF. CDR3 coding DNA: TGCAGTGCTAGCCTGGACAGCCGGACAGAATCCCTCAACTATGGCTACACCTTC.

This clonotype was found many times. V usage is TRBV7-2 and J usage is TRBJ2-1, with D maybe TRBD2 (6 bases). Trimming stripped 2 bases from V and 1 base from J, with 27 bases between. CDR1 SGHTA and CDR2 FQGNSA come from the germline V gene. CDR3 size: 21 residues. The CDR3 nucleotides read TGTGCCAGCAGCTTAAATTCCCGGCGGGGCATACTCTACGGTTCCTACAATGAGCAGTTCTTC. Translating it yields CASSLNSRRGILYGSYNEQFF.

Many counts were recorded for this clonotype. The J gene is TRBJ2-7, the V gene TRBV30; D tentatively fits TRBD1 or TRBD2 (5 bases each). Trimming cost V 2 bases and J 4 bases, with 15 bases left between them. The CDR3 contains 14 residues. Germline CDR1 and CDR2: GTSNPN and SVGIG (reference sequence). CDR3 protein: CAWSRGDGLYEQYF. As DNA, the CDR3 is TGTGCCTGGAGTAGAGGGGACGGATTATACGAGCAGTACTTC.

This clonotype has a count of ten or more. The chain uses TRBV18 and TRBJ1-1; a possible D gene is TRBD1 (5 bases). The CDR3 has 15 amino acids. Germline CDR1 and CDR2: KGHSH and LQKENI. V gave up 7 bases and J gave up 1 base, with 16 bases separating them. DNA for the CDR3: TGTGCCAGCTTCAAACCGGGACCGAAGAACACTGAAGCTTTCTTT. Encoded protein: CASFKPGPKNTEAFF. Looking up the rest from reference TRBV18 and TRBJ1-1 gives the full variable domain: NAGVMQNPRHLVRRRGQEARLRCSPMKGHSHVYWYRQLPEEGLKFMVYLQKENIIDESGMPKERFSAEFPKEGPSILRIQQVVRGDSAAYFCASFKPGPKNTEAFFGQGTRLTVV.

This clonotype was recorded many times. The CDR3 nucleotides read TGTGCCAGCAGTTTAGGAGGGGACAGGGTGTACGAGCAGTACTTC. The encoded protein is CASSLGGDRVYEQYF. The chain has TRBV27 and TRBJ2-7; 9 bases map to TRBD1. Per the germline V gene, CDR1 is MNHEY and CDR2 is SMNVEV (reference sequence). V lost 2 bases and J lost 4; bases outside the gene matches: 6. This CDR3 has 15 residues.

The rearrangement uses TRBV6-1 and TRBJ1-1; no clear D. Trimming took off 4 bases at V and 4 bases at J, with 13 bases between the two ends. Germline V lookup: CDR1 MNHNS, CDR2 SASEGT. The CDR3 length is 14 residues. For the CDR3, the DNA is TGTGCCAGCAGTGTATTCGGGGTTGCCACTGAAGCTTTCTTT. Translation: CASSVFGVATEAFF.

Ten or more counts support this clonotype. The rearrangement joins TRBV20-1 to TRBJ1-5; 9 bases match TRBD1. Germline CDR1 reads DFQATT; CDR2 reads SNEGSKA (reference sequence). The V gene end was trimmed by 4 bases and the J gene end by 5 bases; junction bases not matched to a gene: 15. The CDR3 spans 17 residues. CDR3 loop: CSATPGTGRLGHQPQHF. The CDR3 DNA follows: TGCAGTGCTACCCCCGGGACAGGGAGGTTAGGGCATCAGCCCCAGCATTTT.

This sequence joins TRBV20-1 and TRBJ2-5; 12 bases are shared with TRBD2. The CDR3 has 15 amino acids. Germline values: CDR1 DFQATT, CDR2 SNEGSKA (reference sequence). Trimming took 0 bases from V and 4 from J; bases not matched to a gene: 3. The CDR3 nucleotides read TGCAGTGCTAGAGATCCGGGACTAGCGGGAGAGACCCAGTACTTC. It yields the protein CSARDPGLAGETQYF.

This clonotype was observed at least ten times. The chain has TRBV7-9 and TRBJ2-5; TRBD1 matches 8 bases. There are 17 residues in the CDR3. The trim removed 5 bases at V and 3 bases at J, leaving 14 bases unmatched. Germline V lookup: CDR1 SEHNR, CDR2 FQNEAQ (reference sequence). The CDR3: CASSATPPDREKETQYF. In DNA, the CDR3 is TGTGCCAGCAGCGCGACACCTCCGGACAGGGAAAAAGAGACCCAGTACTTC.

The V call is TRBV2, the J call TRBJ1-4; D remains ambiguous. Germline CDR1 SNHLY, CDR2 FYNNEI. CDR3 length equals 11 residues. The V and J ends lost 3 bases and 8 bases respectively, with 4 bases between them. CDR3 amino acids: CASSDGEKLFF. The CDR3 DNA sequence: TGTGCCAGCAGTGATGGGGAAAAACTGTTTTTT.